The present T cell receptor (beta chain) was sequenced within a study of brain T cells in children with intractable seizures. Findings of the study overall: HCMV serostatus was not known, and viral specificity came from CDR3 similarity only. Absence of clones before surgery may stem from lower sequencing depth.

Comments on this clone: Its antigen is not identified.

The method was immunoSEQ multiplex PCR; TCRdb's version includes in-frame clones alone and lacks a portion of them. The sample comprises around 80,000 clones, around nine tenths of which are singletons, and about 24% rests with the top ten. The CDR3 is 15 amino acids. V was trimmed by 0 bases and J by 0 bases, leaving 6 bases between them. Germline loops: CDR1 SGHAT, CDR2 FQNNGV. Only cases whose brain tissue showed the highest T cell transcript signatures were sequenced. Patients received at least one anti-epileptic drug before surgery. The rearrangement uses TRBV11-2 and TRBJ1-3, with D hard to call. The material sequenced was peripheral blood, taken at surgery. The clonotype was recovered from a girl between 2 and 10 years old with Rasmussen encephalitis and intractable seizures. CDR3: CASSLDRSSGNTIYF. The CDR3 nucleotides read TGTGCCAGCAGCTTAGATCGGAGCTCTGGAAACACCATATATTTT.